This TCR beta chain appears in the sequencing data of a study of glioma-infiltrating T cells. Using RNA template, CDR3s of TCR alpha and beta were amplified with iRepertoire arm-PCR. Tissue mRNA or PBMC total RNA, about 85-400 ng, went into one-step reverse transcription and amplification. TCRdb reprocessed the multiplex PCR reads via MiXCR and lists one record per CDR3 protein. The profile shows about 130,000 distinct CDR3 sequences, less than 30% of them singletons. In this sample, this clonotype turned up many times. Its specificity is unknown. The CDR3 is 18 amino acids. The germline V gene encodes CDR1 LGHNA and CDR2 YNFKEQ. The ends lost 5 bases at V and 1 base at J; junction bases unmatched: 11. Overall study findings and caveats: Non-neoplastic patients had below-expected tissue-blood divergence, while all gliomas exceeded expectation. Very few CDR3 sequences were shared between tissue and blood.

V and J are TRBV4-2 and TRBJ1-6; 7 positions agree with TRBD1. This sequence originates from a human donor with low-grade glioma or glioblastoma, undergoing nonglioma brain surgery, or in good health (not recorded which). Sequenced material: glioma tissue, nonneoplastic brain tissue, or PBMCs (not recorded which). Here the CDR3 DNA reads TGTGCCAGCAGCTCTTTGACAGGGAAGATTTCCTATAATTCACCCCTCCACTTT. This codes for CASSSLTGKISYNSPLHF.